The 32 T cell receptor beta chains below were found in one sample sequenced in a study of blood T cell repertoires in COVID-19 (dated by TCRdb to about 2020). The library relied on the immunoSEQ multiplex PCR assay. TCRdb limited this immuneACCESS table to in-frame rearrangements with V and J called. A share of clones is missing; checked studies link under half to unresolved V genes, and the rest is unexplained. Present in this sample are tens of thousands of clones, 87% of which were seen just once. Of the sample, around 5.1% falls within the top ten clones. Material for sequencing was peripheral blood. These receptors were collected from a man in his sixties with COVID-19, enrolled during active disease.

This clone was counted a single time. The chain couples TRBV6-5 to TRBJ1-2; 8 bases fit TRBD1. J was trimmed by 4 bases and V by 7 bases; bases with no gene match: 11. Germline values: CDR1 MNHEY, CDR2 SVGAGI. This CDR3 region has 15 residues. Here the CDR3 reads CASNQGGQAIYGYTF. The DNA of the CDR3 is TGTGCCAGCAACCAAGGGGGACAGGCTATCTATGGCTACACCTTC.

The chain couples TRBV4-3 to TRBJ2-7; TRBD2 matches 10 bases. The length of the CDR3 is 15 residues. Germline V CDR1 and CDR2: LGHNA, YSLEER. The trim removed 1 base at V and 3 bases at J, leaving 3 bases unmatched. CDR3 residues: CASSQGPSGSYEQYF. CDR3 DNA sequence: TGCGCCAGCAGCCAAGGACCTAGCGGGAGCTACGAGCAGTACTTC.

The CDR3 here is CASSFVTGANTEAFF. In nucleotides, the CDR3 is TGTGCCAGCAGCTTTGTTACAGGCGCGAACACTGAAGCTTTCTTT. V is TRBV5-4 and J is TRBJ1-1; D is possibly TRBD1 (5 bases). Germline V gene sequence: CDR1 SGHNT, CDR2 YYREEE (reference sequence). V was clipped by 2 bases and J by 1 base, with 12 bases between them. The CDR3 is made up of 15 amino acids.

The genes are TRBV30 and TRBJ2-1; D unresolved. The CDR3 length is 19 residues. V lost 0 bases and J lost 0, with 21 bases in between. Germline V gives CDR1 GTSNPN, CDR2 SVGIG (reference sequence). CDR3 residues: CAWSVYPLRGRSSYNEQFF. In DNA form, the CDR3 reads TGTGCCTGGAGTGTTTACCCCCTCCGCGGAAGAAGCTCCTACAATGAGCAGTTCTTC.

V usage is TRBV9 and J usage is TRBJ2-1; 12 bases are a match to TRBD2. Germline V CDR1 and CDR2: SGDLS, YYNGEE. The CDR3 has 17 amino acids. V lost 0 bases and J lost 6; bases outside the gene matches: 7. CDR3 loop: CASSVALGLAGSNEQFF. The CDR3 bases are TGTGCCAGCAGCGTAGCTTTGGGACTAGCGGGTTCCAATGAGCAGTTCTTC.

The chain employs TRBV21-1 and TRBJ2-4; the DNA was not used to check the table's D call, TRBD2. TRBV21-1 is deemed a pseudogene. CDR3 length equals 17 residues. The CDR3 here is CASSSLRTRVAKNIQYF. The DNA for the CDR3 is TGTGCCAGCAGCAGCCTAAGGACTAGAGTAGCCAAAAACATTCAGTACTTC.

The chain employs TRBV18 and TRBJ1-1; 8 nucleotides align to TRBD1. With V trimmed by 3 bases and J by 3 bases, 0 bases remained unmatched. The CDR3 loop spans 13 amino acids. Germline V lookup: CDR1 KGHSH, CDR2 LQKENI. DNA of the CDR3: TGTGCCAGCTCACCGGGACAGGACACTGAAGCTTTCTTT. As protein: CASSPGQDTEAFF.

This rearrangement joins TRBV5-6 to TRBJ2-5; 8 bases match TRBD1. CDR1 and CDR2 from the germline V gene are SGHDT and YYEEEE. The CDR3 runs 14 residues. Trimming cost V 4 bases and J 0 bases; bases outside gene matches: 2. The CDR3 region has the DNA TGTGCCAGCAGCGGGACAGGCGACCAAGAGACCCAGTACTTC. This sequence encodes CASSGTGDQETQYF.

This sequence joins TRBV27 and TRBJ1-4; 8 positions agree with TRBD1. With 6 bases clipped from V and 7 bases from J, the junction kept 7 bases outside the gene matches. The CDR3 extends over 14 amino acids. Germline CDR1 and CDR2: MNHEY and SMNVEV (reference sequence). The CDR3 coding sequence is TGTGCCAGCAGCTCTACCGGGACAGGTGAAAAACTGTTTTTT. Protein product: CASSSTGTGEKLFF.

The genes are TRBV6-2 or TRBV6-3 and TRBJ1-5, with 8 bases lining up with TRBD1. Germline V gene sequence: CDR1 MNHEY, CDR2 SVGEGT. The CDR3 covers 15 residues. V lost 6 bases to trimming and J lost 1 base; unmatched junction nucleotides: 5. CDR3 loop: CASSTDRASNQPQHF. DNA for the CDR3: TGTGCCAGCAGCACGGACAGGGCGAGCAATCAGCCCCAGCATTTT.

The V gene is TRBV24-1, the J gene TRBJ2-3; 10 positions agree with TRBD2. The CDR3 loop spans 17 amino acids. Germline assignment: CDR1 KGHDR and CDR2 SFDVKD. The ends lost 4 bases at V and 11 bases at J; junction bases unmatched: 17. CDR3 bases: TGTGCCACCAGTGAGAAACTAGCGGGACTAGCCGGAACGGGGCAGTATTTT. It translates to CATSEKLAGLAGTGQYF.

The rearrangement joins TRBV27 to TRBJ1-6, with D hard to call. The germline gives CDR1 MNHEY, CDR2 SMNVEV (reference sequence). Trimming removed 3 bases from V and 6 bases from J, with 3 bases in between. The CDR3 runs 12 residues. CDR3 sequence reads: CASSFGNSPLHF. The CDR3 nucleotides read TGTGCCAGCAGTTTCGGTAATTCACCCCTCCACTTT.

The rearrangement links TRBV6-5 to TRBJ2-1, with D possibly TRBD2 on 6 matching bases. The CDR3 is 15 amino acids. Germline loops: CDR1 MNHEY, CDR2 SVGAGI. Trimming shortened V by 10 bases and J by 8 bases, and 24 bases separated the two germline ends. DNA of the CDR3: TGTGCCACCAACCCCCGTAGCGGCGTAGGGGATGAGCAGTTCTTC. It translates to CATNPRSGVGDEQFF.

The CDR3 here is CASLFSFITGELFF. For the CDR3, the DNA is TGTGCCAGCCTATTTTCCTTCATCACCGGGGAGCTGTTTTTT. The gene calls are TRBV28 and TRBJ2-2; no clear D. The CDR3 loop spans 14 amino acids. Trimming pared 8 bases from V and 4 bases from J, leaving 14 bases between. Germline V gives CDR1 MDHEN, CDR2 SYDVKM.

V gene TRBV28 combines with J gene TRBJ1-3, with D unclear. V lost 6 bases, J lost 0 bases, and 6 bases lay in between. The CDR3 consists of 13 residues. CDR1 is MDHEN, CDR2 SYDVKM, per germline. CDR3 sequence: CASRAHSGNTIYF. Here the CDR3 DNA reads TGTGCCAGCAGGGCCCACTCTGGAAACACCATATATTTT.

The chain uses TRBV6-5 and TRBJ1-2, with a weak D call TRBD1 (6 bases). Germline V gene data show CDR1 as MNHEY and CDR2 as SVGAGI. V shed 6 bases and J shed 2 bases, with 16 bases lying between them. This CDR3 comprises 15 residues. The CDR3 coding sequence is TGTGCCAGCAGGGCTGGGGAGGGGGGCAACTATGGCTACACCTTC. As protein: CASRAGEGGNYGYTF.

The chain recombines TRBV2 with TRBJ1-1; 7 bases match TRBD1. J gave up 0 bases and V 8 bases, and 9 bases lay outside the gene matches. The germline gives CDR1 SNHLY, CDR2 FYNNEI. This CDR3 has 15 residues. The CDR3: CASEGAGGLNTEAFF. CDR3 coding DNA: TGTGCCAGCGAGGGGGCAGGGGGTTTGAACACTGAAGCTTTCTTT.

The genes are TRBV11-3 and TRBJ2-5; no reliable D call. V lost 4 bases to trimming and J lost 8 bases, with 17 bases between them. CDR1 and CDR2 from the germline V gene are SGHNT and YENEEA. The CDR3 totals 14 residues. CDR3 residues: CASSSEEAATTQYF. As DNA, the CDR3 is TGTGCCAGCAGCTCCGAAGAGGCAGCAACTACCCAGTACTTC.

The chain carries TRBV3-1 (or the pseudogene TRBV3-2) and TRBJ2-2; 9 nucleotides match TRBD2. Germline V lookup: CDR1 LGHDT, CDR2 YNNKEL (reference sequence). With 3 bases clipped from V and 5 bases from J, the junction kept 4 bases outside the gene matches. CDR3 length: 15 amino acids. In DNA form, the CDR3 reads TGTGCCAGCAGCCATAGACTAGCGGTAACCGGGGAGCTGTTTTTT. It is translated as CASSHRLAVTGELFF.

V usage is TRBV5-4 and J usage is TRBJ2-1, with 13 bases matching TRBD2. Trimming cost V 4 bases and J 5 bases; bases outside gene matches: 3. Germline V gene data show CDR1 as SGHNT and CDR2 as YYREEE (reference sequence). This CDR3 has 15 residues. The CDR3 spells CASSLTSGRNNEQFF. CDR3 DNA sequence: TGTGCCAGCAGCCTGACTAGCGGGAGGAACAATGAGCAGTTCTTC.

The gene calls are TRBV28 and TRBJ1-2, with D possibly matching TRBD1 (6 bases). Trimming took off 3 bases at V and 4 bases at J, with 18 bases between the two ends. The germline V gene encodes CDR1 MDHEN and CDR2 SYDVKM. The CDR3 length is 16 residues. This CDR3 reads CASSFRAGDSSYGYTF. CDR3 DNA: TGTGCCAGCAGTTTTAGGGCAGGGGATAGTAGCTATGGCTACACCTTC.

The V and J genes are TRBV5-1 and TRBJ2-7; TRBD2 might be the D (7 bases). Germline CDR1 and CDR2: SGHRS and YFSETQ. The CDR3 has 14 residues. With 4 bases removed from V and 2 bases from J, the gap between germline ends came to 13 bases. CDR3 nucleotide sequence: TGCGCCAGCAGCGATCCGGGGGGCCCCTACGAGCAGTACTTC. Translation gives CASSDPGGPYEQYF.

The chain couples TRBV19 to TRBJ2-3, with a possible D match to TRBD1 (7 bases). The CDR3 contains 17 residues. V was pared by 5 bases and J by 4 bases, with 22 bases between. The germline V gene has CDR1 LNHDA and CDR2 SQIVND (reference sequence). The CDR3 DNA is TGTGCCAGTAGTGGGAAGGGGAGGACAGGTTTGTCAGATACGCAGTATTTT. As protein: CASSGKGRTGLSDTQYF.

The V call is TRBV7-3, the J call TRBJ2-7; 9 bases match TRBD2. Germline CDR1 and CDR2: SGHTA and FQGTGA. V was pared by 2 bases and J by 5 bases, with 10 bases of the junction left unmatched. This CDR3 comprises 16 residues. Here the CDR3 reads CASSLEPTSGPNEQYF. The CDR3 DNA reads as TGTGCCAGCAGCTTAGAACCGACTAGCGGACCTAACGAGCAGTACTTC.

In its sample, this clone was seen a few times. The chain links TRBV30 to TRBJ1-4; perhaps TRBD1 as D (5 bases). The V gene lost 4 bases and the J gene lost 4 bases, with 16 bases spanning the gap. The CDR3 has 15 residues. The germline CDR1 and CDR2 sequences are GTSNPN and SVGIG (reference sequence). The CDR3 coding sequence is TGTGCCTGGAACGACGGGGGGACTCTTAATGAAAAACTGTTTTTT. Protein product: CAWNDGGTLNEKLFF.

This chain links TRBV18 with TRBJ1-5; a possible D gene is TRBD1 (5 bases). The CDR3 covers 14 residues. The V gene lost 5 bases and the J gene lost 2 bases, with 10 bases spanning the gap. Germline-derived CDR1 and CDR2 are KGHSH and LQKENI. The CDR3 protein is CASSTTDRNQPQHF. The CDR3 DNA reads TGTGCCAGCTCAACGACAGATCGCAATCAGCCCCAGCATTTT.

The CDR3 is CASSPPGHSGNTIYF. CDR3 nucleotides: TGTGCCAGCAGCCCACCAGGGCACTCTGGAAACACCATATATTTT. The chain recombines TRBV3-1 (or the pseudogene TRBV3-2) with TRBJ1-3, with a tentative D call TRBD1 (5 bases). Looked up from germline, CDR1 is LGHDT and CDR2 is YNNKEL (reference sequence). The CDR3 covers 15 residues. The V and J ends lost 4 bases and 0 bases respectively, with 10 bases between them.

The chain uses TRBV5-1 and TRBJ1-6; 9 nucleotides align to TRBD1. The CDR3 consists of 15 residues. Germline V lookup: CDR1 SGHRS, CDR2 YFSETQ. Trimming cost V 0 bases and J 6 bases; bases outside gene matches: 1. Here the CDR3 DNA reads TGCGCCAGCAGCTTGGACAGGGGGCTTAATTCACCCCTCCACTTT. Its translation is CASSLDRGLNSPLHF. Full variable domain (outside the CDR3, taken from reference TRBV5-1 and TRBJ1-6): KAGVTQTPRYLIKTRGQQVTLSCSPISGHRSVSWYQQTPGQGLQFLFEYFSETQRNKGNFPGRFSGRQFSNSRSEMNVSTLELGDSALYLCASSLDRGLNSPLHFGNGTRLTVT.

V is TRBV5-1 and J is TRBJ1-1; D is unresolved. The CDR3 runs 16 residues. Deletions cut 4 bases from V and 1 base from J, with 17 bases between. Germline assignment: CDR1 SGHRS and CDR2 YFSETQ. The CDR3 DNA sequence: TGCGCCAGCAGCCGAGCCGAGGCAGCCCAGAACACTGAAGCTTTCTTT. Its protein product is CASSRAEAAQNTEAFF.

The chain carries TRBV27 and TRBJ2-1, with D perhaps matching TRBD1 (6 bases). V dropped 5 bases and J dropped 3 bases, with 17 bases sitting between them. The CDR3 spans 16 residues. Germline V gene sequence: CDR1 MNHEY, CDR2 SMNVEV (reference sequence). The CDR3 protein is CASSPHLGGFYNEQFF. The CDR3 DNA reads TGTGCCAGCAGTCCCCACCTAGGGGGTTTCTACAATGAGCAGTTCTTC.

The table lists this clone with a count of one. The DNA of the CDR3 is TGTGCCAGCGCTTACCTGACACCGTCCTACGAGCAGTACTTC. This translates into CASAYLTPSYEQYF. The chain recombines TRBV6-5 with TRBJ2-7; D remains ambiguous. CDR1 is MNHEY and CDR2 is SVGAGI in the germline V gene. V was trimmed by 8 bases and J by 1 base, leaving 15 bases between them. CDR3 length: 14 amino acids.

The chain uses TRBV19 and TRBJ2-5; possibly TRBD2 for D (5 bases). Per the germline V gene, CDR1 is LNHDA and CDR2 is SQIVND (reference sequence). Trimming took 5 bases from V and 0 from J, leaving 13 bases between them. This CDR3 is 15 amino acids long. The CDR3 nucleotides are TGTGCCAGTAGTCCGACGGGGTCGCACCAAGAGACCCAGTACTTC. Encoded protein: CASSPTGSHQETQYF. The full variable domain, completed using reference TRBV19 and TRBJ2-5, is DGGITQSPKYLFRKEGQNVTLSCEQNLNHDAMYWYRQDPGQGLRLIYYSQIVNDFQKGDIAEGYSVSREKKESFPLTVTSAQKNPTAFYLCASSPTGSHQETQYFGPGTRLLVL.